This is a list of T cell receptor beta chains from one sample in a study of T-cell reconstitution after alpha-beta-depleted transplantation in children. TCRdb reprocessed the PCR reads with MiXCR, giving one entry per CDR3 protein. The sample has 300,000 to 350,000 distinct CDR3 sequences, about 16% seen once; the top ten hold approximately 44%. Sequencing used PBMCs, mostly from graft donor cells, obtained 360 days after TCRalphabeta/CD19-depleted stem cell transplant. Every receptor here comes from a male patient aged 2-15 years who had a stem cell transplant for acute lymphoblastic leukemia, so the T cells may come from the graft donor. CDR3s include the opening cysteine and the closing phenylalanine or tryptophan. D genes are given only for firm matches. Clone sizes are given selectively: once, few, many, or a class where the clone is expanded.

j_call: TRBJ2-3; d_call: .; clone_size: many; v_call: TRBV6-2/TRBV6-3; cdr3_aa: CASSSGMGGTQYF; cdr3_nt: TGTGCCAGCAGTTCGGGAATGGGAGGTACGCAGTATTTT
j_call: TRBJ1-2; d_call: .; clone_size: .; v_call: TRBV29-1; cdr3_aa: CSVGWAGENGYTF; cdr3_nt: TGCAGCGTTGGTTGGGCCGGCGAGAACGGCTACACCTTC
j_call: TRBJ1-4; d_call: .; clone_size: many; v_call: TRBV12-3/TRBV12-4; cdr3_aa: CASSFTGTPDEKLFF; cdr3_nt: TGTGCCAGCAGTTTTACCGGGACTCCGGATGAAAAACTGTTTTTT
j_call: TRBJ2-1; d_call: .; clone_size: many; v_call: TRBV4-1; cdr3_aa: CASSQDEAYNEQFF; cdr3_nt: TGCGCCAGCAGCCAAGACGAAGCCTACAATGAGCAGTTCTTC
j_call: TRBJ2-1; d_call: TRBD2; clone_size: few; v_call: TRBV20-1; cdr3_aa: CSARHPGGEQFF; cdr3_nt: TGCAGTGCTAGACACCCGGGAGGTGAGCAGTTCTTC
j_call: TRBJ1-5; d_call: .; clone_size: .; v_call: TRBV12-2; cdr3_aa: CASHSQGGDQPQHF; cdr3_nt: TGTGCAAGTCACTCACAGGGTGGGGATCAGCCCCAGCATTTT
j_call: TRBJ2-5; d_call: TRBD1; clone_size: .; v_call: TRBV5-1; cdr3_aa: CASSLGTGTGRQETQYF; cdr3_nt: TGCGCCAGCAGCTTAGGCACGGGGACAGGGAGGCAAGAGACCCAGTACTTC
j_call: TRBJ2-1; d_call: .; clone_size: .; v_call: TRBV5-5; cdr3_aa: CARHQNEQFF; cdr3_nt: TGTGCCAGACATCAGAATGAGCAGTTCTTC
j_call: TRBJ2-1; d_call: .; clone_size: .; v_call: TRBV7-9; cdr3_aa: CASNSASSYNEQFF; cdr3_nt: TGTGCCAGCAATAGCGCGAGCTCCTACAATGAGCAGTTCTTC
j_call: TRBJ2-1; d_call: TRBD2; clone_size: .; v_call: TRBV5-1; cdr3_aa: CASSLEAGGIYNEQFF; cdr3_nt: TGCGCCAGCAGCTTGGAGGCGGGAGGGATATACAATGAGCAGTTCTTC
j_call: TRBJ2-3; d_call: TRBD2; clone_size: few; v_call: TRBV7-2; cdr3_aa: CASSFLAGGSTDTQYF; cdr3_nt: TGTGCCAGCAGCTTTTTAGCGGGGGGAAGCACAGATACGCAGTATTTT